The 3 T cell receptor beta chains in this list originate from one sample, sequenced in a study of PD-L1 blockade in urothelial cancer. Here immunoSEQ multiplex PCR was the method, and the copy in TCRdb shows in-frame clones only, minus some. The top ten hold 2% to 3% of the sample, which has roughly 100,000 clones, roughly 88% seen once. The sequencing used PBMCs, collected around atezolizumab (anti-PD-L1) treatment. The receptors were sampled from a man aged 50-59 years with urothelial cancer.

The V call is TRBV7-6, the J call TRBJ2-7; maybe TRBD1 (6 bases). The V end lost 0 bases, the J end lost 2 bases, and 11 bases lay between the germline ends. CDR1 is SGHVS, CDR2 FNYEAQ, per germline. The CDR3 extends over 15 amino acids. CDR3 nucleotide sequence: TGTGCCAGCAGCTTAGCGCCCTCAGGGGCCTACGAGCAGTACTTC. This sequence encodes CASSLAPSGAYEQYF.

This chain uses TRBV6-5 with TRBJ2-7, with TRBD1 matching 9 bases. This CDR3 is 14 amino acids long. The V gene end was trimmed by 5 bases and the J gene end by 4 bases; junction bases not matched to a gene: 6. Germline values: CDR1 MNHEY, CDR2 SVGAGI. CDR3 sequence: CASSAGTGFYEQYF. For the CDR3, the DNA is TGTGCCAGCAGTGCCGGGACAGGGTTTTACGAGCAGTACTTC.

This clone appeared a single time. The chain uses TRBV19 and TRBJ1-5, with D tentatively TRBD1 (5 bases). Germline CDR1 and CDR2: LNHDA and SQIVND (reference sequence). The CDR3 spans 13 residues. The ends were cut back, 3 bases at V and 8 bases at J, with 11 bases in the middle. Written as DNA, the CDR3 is TGTGCCAGTAGTATCAGGGATTTGAAGCCCCAGCATTTT. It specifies CASSIRDLKPQHF.